This T cell receptor (beta chain) is from a study of persistence of HIV-infected CD4 T cells. Background on the study: Multiple blood draws of up to roughly 200 mL, except a couple of donors with single leukapheresis.

The libraries were made with immunoSEQ version 4 in survey mode. Method: immunoSEQ multiplex PCR; TCRdb's copy keeps in-frame clones and lacks some. The data show 35,000 to 45,000 clones, about 87% seen once. Trimming took off 7 bases at V and 4 bases at J, with 13 bases between the two ends. CDR3 length: 13 residues. CDR1 is SQVTM and CDR2 is ANQGSEA in the germline V gene. This clone was picked up a small number of times. Its target is not known. General study results and limits: TCRbeta richness was lower in CMV- and Gag-responding cells than in anti-CD3/anti-CD28-responding cells.

Nonspecific anti-CD3/anti-CD28 bead stimulation represents the broad CD4+ T cell repertoire. CD4+ T cells upregulating both CD40 ligand and CD69 were sorted as responding cells. Undetectable plasma HIV-1 RNA below 50 copies/mL lasted at least 4 years. V usage is TRBV29-1 and J usage is TRBJ1-4; D uncertain. The sequencing used CD4+ T cells sorted from PBMCs after approximately 19-hour stimulation, collected from a patient who received antiretroviral therapy. The clonotype originates from an adult woman with HIV who was CMV-seropositive. The CDR3 here is CSAETESNEKLFF. CDR3 bases: TGCAGCGCTGAGACGGAAAGTAATGAAAAACTGTTTTTT. The whole variable domain, remainder taken from reference TRBV29-1 and TRBJ1-4, is SAVISQKPSRDICQRGTSLTIQCQVDSQVTMMFWYRQQPGQSLTLIATANQGSEATYESGFVIDKFPISRPNLTFSTLTVSNMSPEDSSIYLCSAETESNEKLFFGSGTQLSVL.